Below, 16 T cell receptor beta chains from the same sample are listed, as sequenced in a study of shared clonotypes between healthy human individuals. CD45RO-negative, CCR7-positively selected cells formed the naive CD8 fraction, excluding terminally differentiated effector memory CD45RA+ cells. The method was immunoSEQ multiplex PCR; TCRdb's version includes in-frame clones alone and lacks a portion of them. This sample has roughly 2.1 million clones, with 85% to 95% found just once. Sequences were obtained from naive CD8+ T cells from PBMCs. The receptors come from a man aged 18 to 29 in good health. Some clones in this sample may be carry-over from other donors' samples.

This clone was seen a single time. The V call is TRBV9, the J call TRBJ2-7; maybe TRBD1 (5 bases). This CDR3 spans 13 amino acids. V gave up 3 bases and J gave up 3 bases, with 10 bases separating them. Germline V gene sequence: CDR1 SGDLS, CDR2 YYNGEE. CDR3 DNA sequence: TGTGCCAGCAGCGGCAGGGATCACTACGAGCAGTACTTC. This gives the protein CASSGRDHYEQYF.

This clone occurred a few times. The chain employs TRBV27 and TRBJ1-1, with TRBD1 identical over 9 bases. This CDR3 contains 14 residues. J was trimmed by 4 bases and V by 3 bases; bases with no gene match: 3. The germline gives CDR1 MNHEY, CDR2 SMNVEV (reference sequence). The CDR3 region has the DNA TGTGCCAGCAGTTTGGGGACAGGGAGCACTGAAGCTTTCTTT. Its translation is CASSLGTGSTEAFF.

CDR3 sequence reads: CASSERRESYNEQFF. In nucleotides, the CDR3 is TGTGCCAGCAGTGAAAGGAGGGAGTCCTACAATGAGCAGTTCTTC. The V and J genes are TRBV25-1 and TRBJ2-1; a possible D gene is TRBD2 (6 bases). This CDR3 spans 15 amino acids. Germline lookup yields CDR1 MGHDK and CDR2 SYGVNS. V was shortened by 2 bases and J by 1 base, with 9 bases between the two germline ends.

This chain uses TRBV6-5 with TRBJ1-2; a possible D gene is TRBD1 (6 bases). Germline values: CDR1 MNHEY, CDR2 SVGAGI. The CDR3 runs 14 residues. Between the trimmed V and J ends, which lost 6 bases and 9 bases, there was a span of 20 bases. The CDR3 sequence is CASSPPGHATSYTF. In DNA form, the CDR3 reads TGTGCCAGCAGCCCACCGGGACACGCCACGAGCTACACCTTC.

The chain employs TRBV9 and TRBJ2-2; D uncertain. The CDR3 length is 14 residues. The V end lost 7 bases, the J end lost 2 bases, and 12 bases lay between the germline ends. The V gene's germline CDR1 is SGDLS and CDR2 YYNGEE. CDR3 sequence (DNA): TGTGCCAGCGAGCCCGGGCCCAACACCGGGGAGCTGTTTTTT. It codes for CASEPGPNTGELFF.

The chain employs TRBV27 and TRBJ2-7; 9 bases line up with TRBD2. The V gene end was trimmed by 10 bases and the J gene end by 6 bases; junction bases not matched to a gene: 7. Germline CDR1 reads MNHEY; CDR2 reads SMNVEV (reference sequence). This CDR3 is built from 12 residues. The CDR3 DNA reads as TGTGCCACCCGCGGGGGGGGCTCCGAGCAGTACTTC. It codes for CATRGGGSEQYF.

This rearrangement joins TRBV19 to TRBJ1-1; 9 nucleotides agree with TRBD1. The ends lost 7 bases at V and 5 bases at J; junction bases unmatched: 11. The CDR3 runs to 15 residues. Germline CDR1 LNHDA, CDR2 SQIVND (reference sequence). This CDR3 reads CASNLAPGQGTEAFF. In DNA form, the CDR3 reads TGTGCCAGTAACCTGGCTCCGGGACAGGGAACTGAAGCTTTCTTT.

V gene TRBV7-8 combines with J gene TRBJ2-4; D ambiguous. V dropped 0 bases and J dropped 0 bases, with 15 bases sitting between them. The CDR3 totals 18 residues. Per germline, CDR1 SGHVS and CDR2 FQNEAQ. CDR3 nucleotide sequence: TGTGCCAGCAGCTTAGCCGGGCCAAATACTTTAGCCAAAAACATTCAGTACTTC. Protein: CASSLAGPNTLAKNIQYF.

The V gene is TRBV27, the J gene TRBJ1-4; D is ambiguous. CDR3 length: 14 residues. Germline V lookup: CDR1 MNHEY, CDR2 SMNVEV (reference sequence). V lost 3 bases to trimming and J lost 12 bases, with 17 bases between them. The CDR3, as DNA: TGTGCCAGCAGTTTGGTATATGGTTTGTCCGAACTGTTTTTT. This sequence encodes CASSLVYGLSELFF.

V is TRBV9 and J is TRBJ2-7; 7 positions match TRBD1. CDR3 length: 14 amino acids. Per germline, CDR1 SGDLS and CDR2 YYNGEE. After removal of 4 bases from V and 5 bases from J, the junction contained 9 bases not matched to a gene. For the CDR3, the DNA is TGTGCCAGCAGCCCCCTAGGGACAGCAGACGAGCAGTACTTC. Translation gives CASSPLGTADEQYF.

The chain couples TRBV27 to TRBJ2-3; 10 bases match TRBD2. V lost 2 bases and J lost 6; bases outside the gene matches: 5. Germline V lookup: CDR1 MNHEY, CDR2 SMNVEV (reference sequence). The CDR3 length is 15 residues. The CDR3 DNA follows: TGTGCCAGCAGTTTAAGTAGCGGGAGGCTGGATACGCAGTATTTT. Protein sequence: CASSLSSGRLDTQYF.

Concerning this clone itself: Other DNA sequences in this sample translate to the same CDR3. The chain employs TRBV15 and TRBJ2-1; unclear D gene. The V and J ends lost 5 bases and 0 bases respectively, with 5 bases between them. Germline-derived CDR1 and CDR2 are LNHNV and YYDKDF (reference sequence). CDR3 size: 13 residues. Here the CDR3 DNA reads TGTGCCACCAGCTTTAGCTCCTACAATGAGCAGTTCTTC. Its translation: CATSFSSYNEQFF.

V usage is TRBV10-1 and J usage is TRBJ1-1; D perhaps matches TRBD1 (6 bases). V lost 5 bases, J lost 1 base, and 11 bases lay in between. Germline values: CDR1 WNHNN, CDR2 SYGVQD (reference sequence). This CDR3 has 14 residues. This CDR3 is CASSPPGANTEAFF. The CDR3 bases are TGCGCCAGCAGTCCTCCGGGGGCGAACACTGAAGCTTTCTTT.

The chain employs TRBV4-1 and TRBJ2-1; D is undetermined. Germline V gene lookup returns CDR1 MGHRA and CDR2 YSYEKL. The CDR3 has 13 amino acids. The V end was cut by 1 base, the J end by 7 bases, with 8 bases between. The CDR3 loop reads CASSQAPTNEQFF. Here the CDR3 DNA reads TGCGCCAGCAGCCAAGCCCCGACTAATGAGCAGTTCTTC.

The chain recombines TRBV12-5 with TRBJ2-1; unclear D gene. The germline V and J ends were trimmed by 10 bases and 4 bases, with 14 bases remaining between them. The CDR3 extends over 13 amino acids. Germline CDR1 and CDR2: LGHNT and FRNRAP. Here the CDR3 reads CATSTSEYNEQFF. The CDR3 DNA is TGTGCTACCTCCACCAGCGAATACAATGAGCAGTTCTTC.

J is TRBJ2-7 and V is TRBV23-1; 9 positions agree with TRBD1. TRBV23-1 has ORF status, its function being uncertain. This CDR3 spans 15 amino acids. The trim removed 4 bases at V and 4 bases at J, leaving 8 bases unmatched. In DNA, the CDR3 is TGCGCCAGCAGTCTGCCGGGACAGGGTCGTTACGAGCAGTACTTC. Protein: CASSLPGQGRYEQYF.